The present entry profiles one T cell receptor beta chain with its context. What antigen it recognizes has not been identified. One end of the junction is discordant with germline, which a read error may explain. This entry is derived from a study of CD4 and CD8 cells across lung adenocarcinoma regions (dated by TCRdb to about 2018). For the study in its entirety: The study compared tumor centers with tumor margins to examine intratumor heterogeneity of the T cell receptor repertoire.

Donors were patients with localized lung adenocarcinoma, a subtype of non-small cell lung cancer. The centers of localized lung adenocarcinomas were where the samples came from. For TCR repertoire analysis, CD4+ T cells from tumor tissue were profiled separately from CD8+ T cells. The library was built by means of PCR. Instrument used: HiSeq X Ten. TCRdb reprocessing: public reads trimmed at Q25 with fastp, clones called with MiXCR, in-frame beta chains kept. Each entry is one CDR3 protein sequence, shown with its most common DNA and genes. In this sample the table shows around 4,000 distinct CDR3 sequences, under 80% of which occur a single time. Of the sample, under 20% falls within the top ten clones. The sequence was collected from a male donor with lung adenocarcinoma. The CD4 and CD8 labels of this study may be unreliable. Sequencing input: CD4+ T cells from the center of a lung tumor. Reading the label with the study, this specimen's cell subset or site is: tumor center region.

The CDR3 has the sequence CASSLSGTGPAEQLF. The bases are TGTGCCAGCAGCTTGTCCGGGACAGGGCCGGCCGAGCAGTTATTC. Recombination joined TRBV7-2 with TRBJ2-1, with TRBD1 matching 9 junction bases. Looking up the germline V gene yields CDR1 SGHTA and CDR2 FQGNSA. From the cysteine through the phenylalanine, the CDR3 covers 15 amino acids. Only the CDR3 DNA is retained, 45 bases long and in frame from the first base.